This T cell receptor (beta chain) was recorded in a study of beta chain features in type 1 diabetes. Findings of the study overall: Shortening of TCRB CDR3s, moderate but significant, appeared in all four CD4+ subsets of Type 1 diabetes patients.

A remark on this clone: Its antigen is unknown.

From germline, CDR1 is SGHRS and CDR2 YFSETQ. The CDR3 is 13 amino acids. The V gene end was trimmed by 7 bases and the J gene end by 7 bases; junction bases not matched to a gene: 9. Of the isolated RNA, all was reverse transcribed, and so the sequenced material was expressed TCRB transcripts. Each sample of naive, central memory or regulatory T cells had, on average, approximately 3.5 million reads. TCRdb's table, derived via immunoSEQ multiplex PCR, lists solely in-frame clones and lacks some. The sample holds 120,000 to 150,000 clones; about an eighth are singletons and the top ten take approximately 1.3%.

Sequencing was done on a sample of central memory CD4+ T cells from blood. The chain uses TRBV5-1 and TRBJ2-5; 8 bases are shared with TRBD1. The TCR sequence derives from a man between 18 and 35 years old with type 1 diabetes. CDR3 nucleotide sequence: TGCGCCAGCGGCCCGGACAGGGACGGGACCCAGTACTTC. It codes for CASGPDRDGTQYF.